Presented here are 21 T cell receptor beta chains from one specimen sequenced in a study of blood T cell repertoires in COVID-19. TCRdb's copy holds only in-frame clones and misses some; the assay was immunoSEQ multiplex PCR. This sample has about 98,000 clones, with about 80% found just once. Sequencing used peripheral blood. The receptors here all came from a human donor in a cohort sampled during active COVID-19.

The chain recombines TRBV18 with TRBJ1-4; 7 bases are a match to TRBD1. The V gene end was trimmed by 5 bases and the J gene end by 0 bases; junction bases not matched to a gene: 15. Germline V gene data show CDR1 as KGHSH and CDR2 as LQKENI. This CDR3 comprises 19 residues. CDR3 DNA: TGTGCCAGCTCATCTTCCACCCTCCGGGACAGCCCAACTAATGAAAAACTGTTTTTT. Translated, it gives CASSSSTLRDSPTNEKLFF.

The genes are TRBV7-8 and TRBJ1-4; tentatively, D is TRBD1 (6 bases). Per the germline V gene, CDR1 is SGHVS and CDR2 is FQNEAQ. The CDR3 length is 16 residues. Trimming took off 5 bases at V and 0 bases at J, with 13 bases between the two ends. The CDR3 sequence: CASSRLAGATNEKLFF. DNA for the CDR3: TGTGCCAGCAGCCGCCTAGCAGGGGCAACTAATGAAAAACTGTTTTTT. The full variable domain, in which reference TRBV7-8 and TRBJ1-4 provide the parts outside the CDR3, is GAGVSQSPRYKVAKRGQDVALRCDPISGHVSLFWYQQALGQGPEFLTYFQNEAQLDKSGLPSDRFFAERPEGSVSTLKIQRTQQEDSAVYLCASSRLAGATNEKLFFGSGTQLSVL.

This clone has only a few counts. The chain has TRBV10-3 and TRBJ2-3; D may be TRBD1 (5 bases). The CDR3 is made up of 17 amino acids. Germline-derived CDR1 and CDR2 are ENHRY and SYGVKD. V was cut by 4 bases and J by 1 base, with 18 bases left in between. CDR3 nucleotides: TGTGCCATCAGTGTGTTCTGGGCCCTAGGGGGCACAGATACGCAGTATTTT. Translated: CAISVFWALGGTDTQYF.

V and J are TRBV4-1 and TRBJ2-1, with TRBD2 matching over 11 bases. The CDR3 length is 18 residues. V was pared by 0 bases and J by 3 bases, with 7 bases of the junction left unmatched. The germline V gene encodes CDR1 MGHRA and CDR2 YSYEKL. CDR3 sequence (DNA): TGCGCCAGCAGCCAAGATCGATCTAGCGGGGGGCTCTACAATGAGCAGTTCTTC. It yields the protein CASSQDRSSGGLYNEQFF.

The J gene is TRBJ1-2, the V gene TRBV5-4; 7 bases map to TRBD1. J gave up 2 bases and V 0 bases, and 4 bases lay outside the gene matches. The CDR3 runs to 15 residues. Germline assignment: CDR1 SGHNT and CDR2 YYREEE (reference sequence). Written as DNA, the CDR3 is TGTGCCAGCAGCTTGGAGGGGGCTGGGAACTATGGCTACACCTTC. Translation: CASSLEGAGNYGYTF.

V is TRBV6-5 and J is TRBJ2-7; TRBD1 matches at 11 bases. This CDR3 has 14 amino acids. The germline gives CDR1 MNHEY, CDR2 SVGAGI. Trimming took 4 bases from V and 7 from J; bases not matched to a gene: 6. DNA of the CDR3: TGTGCCAGCAGTTGGGACAGGGGGATTGGAGAGCAGTACTTC. Its translation is CASSWDRGIGEQYF.

The chain employs TRBV5-7 and TRBJ1-6, with a tentative D call TRBD1 (5 bases). TRBV5-7 is classed as an ORF, of uncertain function. This CDR3 contains 18 residues. Deletions cut 8 bases from V and 4 bases from J, with 25 bases between. The CDR3 nucleotides are TGTGCCAGTTCCGAATGGGTACAGGTCCTTTTATATAATTCACCCCTCCACTTT. Translation gives CASSEWVQVLLYNSPLHF.

This rearrangement joins TRBV2 to TRBJ2-5; TRBD1 might be the D (5 bases). Per germline, CDR1 SNHLY and CDR2 FYNNEI. Trimming stripped 6 bases from V and 2 bases from J, with 7 bases between. The CDR3 has 12 residues. CDR3 loop: CASSRQQETQYF. The CDR3 bases are TGTGCCAGCAGCCGACAGCAAGAGACCCAGTACTTC. The whole variable domain, filled in from reference TRBV2 and TRBJ2-5, reads EPEVTQTPSHQVTQMGQEVILRCVPISNHLYFYWYRQILGQKVEFLVSFYNNEISEKSEIFDDQFSVERPDGSNFTLKIRSTKLEDSAMYFCASSRQQETQYFGPGTRLLVL.

The J gene is TRBJ2-5, the V gene TRBV9; tentative D call: TRBD2 (6 bases). CDR3 length equals 14 residues. V shed 4 bases and J shed 2 bases, with 12 bases lying between them. Germline CDR1 SGDLS, CDR2 YYNGEE. DNA of the CDR3: TGTGCCAGCAGCCCCCAAGGGAGGCAAGAGACCCAGTACTTC. This gives the protein CASSPQGRQETQYF.

The rearrangement uses TRBV30 and TRBJ1-1; 7 nucleotides line up with TRBD1. V dropped 5 bases and J dropped 2; count of bases not matched to a gene: 5. The CDR3 has 13 amino acids. Germline loops: CDR1 GTSNPN, CDR2 SVGIG (reference sequence). CDR3 loop: CAWRQGPNTEAFF. The CDR3 coding sequence is TGTGCCTGGCGACAGGGTCCAAACACTGAAGCTTTCTTT. The complete variable domain, with remaining parts taken from reference TRBV30 and TRBJ1-1, reads SQTIHQWPATLVQPVGSPLSLECTVEGTSNPNLYWYRQAAGRGLQLLFYSVGIGQISSEVPQNLSASRPQDRQFILSSKKLLLSDSGFYLCAWRQGPNTEAFFGQGTRLTVV.

The chain recombines TRBV7-9 with TRBJ2-5; D is possibly TRBD2 (5 bases). This CDR3 contains 14 residues. Germline-derived CDR1 and CDR2 are SEHNR and FQNEAQ (reference sequence). The germline V and J ends were trimmed by 0 bases and 1 base, with 6 bases remaining between them. CDR3 bases: TGTGCCAGCAGCTTAGCGGGGAGCCAAGAGACCCAGTACTTC. Translation: CASSLAGSQETQYF.

V and J are TRBV6-5 and TRBJ2-5; perhaps TRBD2 as D (6 bases). V gave up 5 bases and J gave up 3 bases, with 16 bases separating them. Germline-derived CDR1 and CDR2 are MNHEY and SVGAGI. The CDR3 covers 15 residues. CDR3 sequence (DNA): TGTGCCAGCAGTACAAGGCGGGGAGGTAAAGAGACCCAGTACTTC. This gives the protein CASSTRRGGKETQYF.

A few counts support this clone. This rearrangement joins TRBV5-1 to TRBJ2-7, with D perhaps TRBD1 (5 bases). Trimming left V 0 bases short and J 4 bases short, with 5 bases between. Germline lookup yields CDR1 SGHRS and CDR2 YFSETQ. This CDR3 is built from 12 residues. CDR3 bases: TGCGCCAGCAGCTTGGGACAGTACGAGCAGTACTTC. Its translation: CASSLGQYEQYF.

The chain joins TRBV5-1 to TRBJ2-1; 9 positions agree with TRBD2. Germline V gene lookup returns CDR1 SGHRS and CDR2 YFSETQ. There are 14 residues in the CDR3. V lost 4 bases and J lost 4; bases outside the gene matches: 3. The CDR3 is CASSPSGGYNEQFF. CDR3 sequence (DNA): TGCGCCAGCAGCCCAAGCGGGGGGTACAATGAGCAGTTCTTC. The whole variable domain, filled in from reference TRBV5-1 and TRBJ2-1, reads KAGVTQTPRYLIKTRGQQVTLSCSPISGHRSVSWYQQTPGQGLQFLFEYFSETQRNKGNFPGRFSGRQFSNSRSEMNVSTLELGDSALYLCASSPSGGYNEQFFGPGTRLTVL.

This clone has a handful of counts. The chain links TRBV6-5 to TRBJ1-1; 11 bases align to TRBD1. The germline V gene has CDR1 MNHEY and CDR2 SVGAGI. V shed 6 bases and J 0 bases; nucleotides not matched to a gene: 0. This CDR3 contains 14 residues. CDR3 residues: CASRDRGLNTEAFF. The CDR3 DNA follows: TGTGCCAGCAGGGACAGGGGGCTGAACACTGAAGCTTTCTTT.

This clone came up a few times. This rearrangement joins TRBV5-4 to TRBJ1-6; TRBD1 agrees at 9 bases. CDR3 size: 16 residues. Unmatched junction bases numbered 12, after V lost 4 bases and J lost 10 bases. Germline V CDR1 and CDR2: SGHNT, YYREEE (reference sequence). CDR3 in DNA: TGTGCCAGCAGCCTGGGCACAGGGGGCACTTTGTCACCCCTCCACTTT. Protein sequence: CASSLGTGGTLSPLHF.

The V call is TRBV10-2, the J call TRBJ2-5, with 12 bases matching TRBD2. This CDR3 comprises 16 residues. Germline V gene lookup returns CDR1 WSHSY and CDR2 SAAADI. J was trimmed by 7 bases and V by 5 bases; bases with no gene match: 11. CDR3 bases: TGCGCCAGCAGTCCTCTAGCGGGGGGGACCGGAGGGACCCAGTACTTC. Translated: CASSPLAGGTGGTQYF.

The V and J genes are TRBV7-2 and TRBJ1-5; 7 positions agree with TRBD1. The trim removed 5 bases at V and 7 bases at J, leaving 8 bases unmatched. CDR1 is SGHTA and CDR2 is FQGNSA in the germline V gene. This CDR3 spans 14 amino acids. The CDR3 sequence is CASSGDRVNQPQHF. CDR3 coding DNA: TGTGCCAGCAGCGGTGACAGGGTTAACCAGCCCCAGCATTTT.

This chain uses TRBV28 with TRBJ1-1; perhaps TRBD1 as D (6 bases). The CDR3 runs 15 residues. CDR1 is MDHEN and CDR2 is SYDVKM in the germline V gene. Trimming removed 6 bases from V and 6 bases from J, with 20 bases in between. The CDR3 protein is CASSPALRDTPEAFF. DNA of the CDR3: TGTGCCAGCAGCCCCGCTCTAAGGGACACCCCTGAAGCTTTCTTT.

DNA for the CDR3: TGTGCCAGCAAGACGGGCGGGGGCCTCCAAGAAGCTTTCTTT. Protein product: CASKTGGGLQEAFF. The V gene is TRBV6-5, the J gene TRBJ1-1; possible D gene TRBD1, 6 bases. The germline gives CDR1 MNHEY, CDR2 SVGAGI. V shed 7 bases and J shed 8 bases, with 20 bases lying between them. The CDR3 has 14 residues.

This sequence joins TRBV7-2 and TRBJ2-7; 12 bases map to TRBD2. The CDR3 sequence is 15 residues long. Germline CDR1 is SGHTA and CDR2 is FQGNSA. The junction had 12 bases not matched to a gene; V was cut back by 8 bases and J by 7 bases. The CDR3 DNA sequence: TGTGCCAGCCATCCGTCTAGCGGGGGGGCGAAAGAGCAGTACTTC. This sequence encodes CASHPSSGGAKEQYF. The full variable domain, its missing parts supplied by reference TRBV7-2 and TRBJ2-7, is GAGVSQSPSNKVTEKGKDVELRCDPISGHTALYWYRQSLGQGLEFLIYFQGNSAPDKSGLPSDRFSAERTGGSVSTLTIQRTQQEDSAVYLCASHPSSGGAKEQYFGPGTRLTVT.